The rows below give T cell receptor beta chains drawn from one sample of a study of CD8 T cells in Susac syndrome. One entry per CDR3 protein, called by TCRdb with MiXCR from the immunoSEQ multiplex PCR reads. The sample carries about 200,000 distinct CDR3 sequences, 95% recorded once. Material for sequencing was CD4+ T cells from PBMCs. The receptors here all came from a human donor with multiple sclerosis. CDR3s include the opening cysteine and the closing phenylalanine or tryptophan. A D gene is named only where the DNA matches it firmly. Size is stated for part of the rows, as once, few or many counts, or as a class when the clone is expanded.

TRBJ1-1	.	.	TRBV18	TGTGCCAGCTCAACGACGAACACTGAAGCTTTCTTT	CASSTTNTEAFF
TRBJ1-3	.	.	TRBV3-1	TGTGCCAGCAGCCAAGGCGTCGGGGGACGTGGAAACACCATATATTTT	CASSQGVGGRGNTIYF
TRBJ2-3	.	.	TRBV2	TGTGCCAGCAGGAGTCTAACCACAGATACGCAGTATTTT	CASRSLTTDTQYF
TRBJ2-3	.	.	TRBV20-1	TGCAGTGCACCTCTCGCAGATACGCAGTATTTT	CSAPLADTQYF
TRBJ1-2	.	once	TRBV20-1	TGCAGTGCTATGACCGGCGGCGCCTATGGCTACACCTTC	CSAMTGGAYGYTF
TRBJ1-1	.	.	TRBV30	TGTGCCTGGAGTGTACTGGGGGGTAGCGCTGAAGCTTTCTTT	CAWSVLGGSAEAFF
TRBJ2-3	.	.	TRBV12-3/TRBV12-4	TGTGCCAGCAGTTTCCAAGGTGGTGCAGATACGCAGTATTTT	CASSFQGGADTQYF
TRBJ1-1	.	.	TRBV30	TGTGCCTGGAATGTCCTGAGAGGGACTGAAGCTTTCTTT	CAWNVLRGTEAFF
TRBJ1-6	.	.	TRBV30	TGTGCCTGGAGTCAAAAAGGGTTTAAGAGCACCCTCCACTTT	CAWSQKGFKSTLHF
TRBJ2-3	.	.	TRBV29-1	TGCAGCGTTGCTGTTTGGGGGGGGGCCGCAGATACGCAGTATTTT	CSVAVWGGAADTQYF
TRBJ2-3	TRBD1	.	TRBV29-1	TGCAGCGTTCTACAGGGGACTACGCAGTATTTT	CSVLQGTTQYF
TRBJ2-5	.	.	TRBV20-1	TGCAGTGCTTCGTCCGGGGGGCGGGAGACCCAGTACTTC	CSASSGGRETQYF
TRBJ1-2	.	.	TRBV3-1	TGTGCCAGCAGCTGGGGAGGTCTTAACTATGGCTACACCTTC	CASSWGGLNYGYTF
TRBJ2-4	.	.	TRBV27	TGTGCCAGCAGTTCCCAGACAGGCTGGGGAAACATTCAGTACTTC	CASSSQTGWGNIQYF
TRBJ1-2	.	.	TRBV6-5	TGTGCCACCAAAGGGGAGGAGTCCTATGGCTACACCTTC	CATKGEESYGYTF
TRBJ2-5	.	once	TRBV2	TGTGCCAGCAGAGTGGGGGGCCGGGAGACCCAGTACTTC	CASRVGGRETQYF
TRBJ2-1	TRBD1	.	TRBV30	TGTGCCTGGGGGACTCACAGGGGGAATGAGCAGTTCTTC	CAWGTHRGNEQFF
TRBJ2-6	.	.	TRBV7-3	TGTGCCAGCAGCACTCCTAACTCTGGGGCCAACGTCCTGACTTTC	CASSTPNSGANVLTF
TRBJ2-1	.	.	TRBV6-5	TGTGCCAGCACCAATAGCGGCAATGAGCAGTTCTTC	CASTNSGNEQFF
TRBJ2-7	.	.	TRBV10-3	TGTGCCATCAGTGAGTCACAGGGAGTGGAAGAGCAGTACTTC	CAISESQGVEEQYF
TRBJ2-5	.	.	TRBV10-3	TGTGCCATCAGTGAGTCAGTCGTGGAGACCCAGTACTTC	CAISESVVETQYF
TRBJ2-7	TRBD1	.	TRBV18	TGTGCCAGCTCACCAGAGACAGGGCTTTCCCTCGAGCAGTACTTC	CASSPETGLSLEQYF
TRBJ2-7	.	.	TRBV7-9	TGTGCCAGCAGCCCTCGGACCGGGAGCTCCTACGAGCAGTACTTC	CASSPRTGSSYEQYF
TRBJ2-7	TRBD2	.	TRBV4-2	TGTGCCAGCAGTCCTCGGACGGGGGGGATCTACGAGCAGTACTTC	CASSPRTGGIYEQYF
TRBJ1-6	.	.	TRBV30	TGTGCCTGCCCATTAGCGGGACGTCTCTCACCCCTCCACTTT	CACPLAGRLSPLHF
TRBJ2-1	TRBD2	.	TRBV24-1	TGTGCCATCCGGGCGGGACTAGCGGGGAACAATGAGCAGTTCTTC	CAIRAGLAGNNEQFF
TRBJ2-2	.	.	TRBV2	TGTGCCAGCAGGGAAAGGGTTGGAACCGGGGAGCTGTTTTTT	CASRERVGTGELFF
TRBJ1-2	TRBD1	.	TRBV12-3/TRBV12-4	TGTGCCAGCAGCTCCGACAGGGACCGCGGCTACACCTTC	CASSSDRDRGYTF
TRBJ2-5	.	.	TRBV3-1	TGTGCCAGCAGCCAAAGTCCGGGTAACCCCCAGTACTTC	CASSQSPGNPQYF